This T cell receptor (beta chain) was captured by sequencing in a study of CD8+ T cells in alopecia areata. The treatment: oral pan-JAK inhibitor, 5-10 mg twice daily. RNA extraction was followed by reverse transcription into cDNA, which acted as the sequencing template. The protocol was immunoSEQ multiplex PCR, while the TCRdb copy is restricted to in-frame clones and leaves out a portion. The table has approximately 210,000 clones, roughly 60% seen once; the top ten hold just over 1%. The CDR3 has 12 amino acids. Germline V gene lookup returns CDR1 SQVTM and CDR2 ANQGSEA. The V end was cut by 8 bases, the J end by 0 bases, with 9 bases between.

The sequencing used CD4+ T cells sorted from blood, collected at week 24, from a patient treated with tofacitinib. The genes are TRBV29-1 and TRBJ2-3; D is unclear. The TCR comes from a human donor with alopecia areata. In nucleotides, the CDR3 is TGCAGCAGCCAGATTAGCACAGATACGCAGTATTTT. It translates to CSSQISTDTQYF.